Each of the 12 T cell receptor beta chains below was sequenced from the same sample in a study of CD8+ T cells in alopecia areata. The treatment is: oral pan-JAK inhibitor, 5-10 mg twice daily. Lesional scalp punch biopsies and peripheral blood came from alopecia areata patients. TCR sequencing used cDNA made by reverse transcription of extracted RNA. Clones were sequenced by immunoSEQ multiplex PCR, and TCRdb holds only the in-frame ones, with some missing. The repertoire includes roughly 5,100 clones, approximately 90% of them detected once, and over 15% sits in the top ten. The material sequenced was skin, taken at week 4, from a patient treated with tofacitinib. The origin of the receptors is a human donor with alopecia areata.

The V and J genes are TRBV30 and TRBJ2-3; tentatively, D is TRBD2 (5 bases). Germline V gene data show CDR1 as GTSNPN and CDR2 as SVGIG (reference sequence). This CDR3 is 15 amino acids long. Trimming left V 5 bases short and J 3 bases short, with 18 bases between. The CDR3 protein is CAWSSGERETDTQYF. In DNA form, the CDR3 reads TGTGCCTGGTCTTCAGGAGAGAGGGAAACAGATACGCAGTATTTT.

This clone was observed a handful of times. The gene calls are TRBV7-9 and TRBJ2-1, with 7 bases matching TRBD2. The CDR3 is 16 amino acids. V was pared by 6 bases and J by 4 bases, with 12 bases of the junction left unmatched. Germline V gives CDR1 SEHNR, CDR2 FQNEAQ (reference sequence). CDR3 region: CASSLFLAEEYNEQFF. CDR3 nucleotide sequence: TGTGCCAGCAGTTTATTTCTAGCGGAAGAATACAATGAGCAGTTCTTC.

This chain links TRBV7-6 with TRBJ2-1, with 8 bases lining up with TRBD1. J was trimmed by 5 bases and V by 1 base; bases with no gene match: 7. The CDR3 contains 16 residues. Germline CDR1 is SGHVS and CDR2 is FNYEAQ. This CDR3 reads CASSLDQGALHNEQFF. The CDR3 DNA reads TGTGCCAGCAGCTTAGACCAGGGGGCCCTCCACAATGAGCAGTTCTTC. The whole variable domain, filled in from reference TRBV7-6 and TRBJ2-1, reads GAGVSQSPRYKVTKRGQDVALRCDPISGHVSLYWYRQALGQGPEFLTYFNYEAQQDKSGLPNDRFSAERPEGSISTLTIQRTEQRDSAMYRCASSLDQGALHNEQFFGPGTRLTVL.

The genes are TRBV18 and TRBJ2-5, with 9 bases matching TRBD1. This CDR3 is built from 14 residues. The germline V gene has CDR1 KGHSH and CDR2 LQKENI. V lost 6 bases to trimming and J lost 5 bases; unmatched junction nucleotides: 7. The CDR3 DNA sequence: TGTGCCAGCTCGCACGGGACAGGGACTGAGACCCAGTACTTC. This sequence encodes CASSHGTGTETQYF.

The chain carries TRBV7-9 and TRBJ1-4; D is unresolved. This CDR3 spans 11 amino acids. Germline CDR1 reads SEHNR; CDR2 reads FQNEAQ (reference sequence). Trimming removed 7 bases at V and 4 bases at J, with 4 bases between. CDR3: CASTLNEKLFF. The CDR3 DNA follows: TGTGCCAGCACCCTTAATGAAAAACTGTTTTTT.

J is TRBJ1-2 and V is TRBV7-2, with D perhaps TRBD1 (5 bases). This CDR3 comprises 14 residues. In germline, CDR1 is SGHTA, CDR2 FQGNSA. The V and J ends lost 1 base and 7 bases respectively, with 13 bases between them. This CDR3 is CASSLGTGDGGYTF. In DNA form, the CDR3 reads TGTGCCAGCAGCTTAGGCACGGGGGATGGTGGCTACACCTTC.

Note on this clone: A junction end diverges from the germline sequence, so it may reflect a read error. The chain recombines TRBV18 with TRBJ1-1; D may be TRBD1 (5 bases). Germline CDR1 and CDR2: KGHSH and LQKENI. This CDR3 has 11 residues. The CDR3 region has the DNA TGTGCCAGCTCACCGGGGCAGAAATCGGTCTTT. Residues: CASSPGQKSVF.

The V call is TRBV2, the J call TRBJ2-2; no firm D call. The CDR3 runs to 14 residues. Germline V lookup: CDR1 SNHLY, CDR2 FYNNEI. Trimming took off 7 bases at V and 0 bases at J, with 9 bases between the two ends. CDR3 coding DNA: TGTGCCAGCACTTATCAACCGAACACCGGGGAGCTGTTTTTT. Amino acids: CASTYQPNTGELFF.

This chain joins TRBV12-2 and TRBJ1-6. TRBV12-2 is a pseudogene locus. This CDR3 is built from 18 residues. For the CDR3, the DNA is TGTGCAAGTCGCTTAGCGAGAGCCCCGGGACCAAAGGATTCACCCCTCCACTTT. It codes for CASRLARAPGPKDSPLHF.

Turning to this clone: This specimen includes other DNA sequences encoding the same CDR3. V is TRBV5-1 and J is TRBJ2-1; 9 nucleotides align to TRBD2. The CDR3 has 16 residues. Germline loops: CDR1 SGHRS, CDR2 YFSETQ. J was trimmed by 10 bases and V by 0 bases; bases with no gene match: 11. This CDR3 is CASSLDAGGGAGEQFF. CDR3 DNA: TGCGCCAGCAGCTTGGACGCCGGCGGGGGGGCGGGGGAGCAGTTCTTC.

J is TRBJ2-2 and V is TRBV27; D might be TRBD2 (6 bases). Trimming took off 6 bases at V and 7 bases at J, with 15 bases between the two ends. Germline loops: CDR1 MNHEY, CDR2 SMNVEV (reference sequence). This CDR3 has 14 amino acids. CDR3: CASSPIGRGGELFF. The CDR3 DNA follows: TGTGCCAGCAGCCCCATAGGGCGGGGCGGGGAGCTGTTTTTT.

The chain links TRBV19 to TRBJ1-4; D is uncertain. CDR1 LNHDA and CDR2 SQIVND come from the germline V gene (reference sequence). V gave up 6 bases and J gave up 4 bases, with 9 bases separating them. The CDR3 consists of 13 residues. The CDR3 here is CASSPGGNEKLFF. For the CDR3, the DNA is TGTGCCAGTAGCCCGGGAGGTAATGAAAAACTGTTTTTT. The full variable domain, completed using reference TRBV19 and TRBJ1-4, is DGGITQSPKYLFRKEGQNVTLSCEQNLNHDAMYWYRQDPGQGLRLIYYSQIVNDFQKGDIAEGYSVSREKKESFPLTVTSAQKNPTAFYLCASSPGGNEKLFFGSGTQLSVL.